This T cell receptor (beta chain) was profiled in a study of PD-1 blockade in classical Hodgkin lymphoma. CDR3 length: 12 residues. Germline V gene data show CDR1 as MNHNY and CDR2 as SVGAGI (reference sequence). Trimming shortened V by 8 bases and J by 5 bases, and 11 bases separated the two germline ends. This clone has just a few counts. Sequencing used immunoSEQ multiplex PCR; TCRdb keeps in-frame clones, though not all of them. The top ten hold 9% to 12% of the sample, which has 64,000 or so clones, about 90% seen once. Time point in this sample: cycle 4 day 1 (C4D1), after five to seven weeks of nivolumab. There was relapse after autologous stem cell transplantation in every patient, and there was variation in brentuximab vedotin exposure.

The TCR comes from a human donor with classical Hodgkin lymphoma. The J gene is TRBJ2-3, the V gene TRBV6-6; D possibly matches TRBD1 or TRBD2 (5 bases each). Sequencing was performed on peripheral blood mononuclear cells (PBMCs), taken before the fourth cycle of nivolumab. CDR3 loop: CASAGAGDTQYF. The CDR3 nucleotides are TGTGCCAGCGCCGGGGCGGGAGATACGCAGTATTTT.